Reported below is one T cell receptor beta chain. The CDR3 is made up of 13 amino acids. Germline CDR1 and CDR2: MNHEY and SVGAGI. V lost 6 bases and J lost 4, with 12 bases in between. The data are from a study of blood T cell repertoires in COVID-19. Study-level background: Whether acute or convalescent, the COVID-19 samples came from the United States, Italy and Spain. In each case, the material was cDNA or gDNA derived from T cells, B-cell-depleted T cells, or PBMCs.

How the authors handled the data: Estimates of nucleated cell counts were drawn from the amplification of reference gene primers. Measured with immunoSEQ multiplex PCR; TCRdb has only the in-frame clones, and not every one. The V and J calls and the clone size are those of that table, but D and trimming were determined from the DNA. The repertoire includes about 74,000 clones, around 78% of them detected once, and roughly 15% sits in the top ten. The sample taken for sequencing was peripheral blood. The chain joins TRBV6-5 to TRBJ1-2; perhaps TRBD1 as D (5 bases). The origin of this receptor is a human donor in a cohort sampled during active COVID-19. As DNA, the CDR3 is TGTGCCAGCAGGGACGCAGGGTCCTATGGCTACACCTTC. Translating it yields CASRDAGSYGYTF.